The next 8 T cell receptor beta chains were all read from a single sample in a study of blood T cell repertoires in COVID-19 (dated by TCRdb to 2018 to 2020). Libraries were constructed by the immunoSEQ multiplex PCR assay. Not all clones reach the TCRdb copy of this immuneACCESS table, which keeps in-frame sequences only. Checked studies attribute under half of the gap to unresolved V genes and leave the rest unexplained. The sample contains roughly 67,000 clones, roughly 83% of them found a single time. The ten largest clones capture 7.5% to 9% of the sample. The sequenced sample was peripheral blood. All receptors derive from a man between 50 and 59 years old with active COVID-19.

This rearrangement joins TRBV7-2 to TRBJ2-7, with D maybe TRBD2 (6 bases). This CDR3 has 15 amino acids. Germline V lookup: CDR1 SGHTA, CDR2 FQGNSA. V lost 3 bases and J 0 bases, leaving 12 bases between the germline ends. The CDR3 region has the DNA TGTGCCAGCAGCTTGCTAGCGATTGGCTCCTACGAGCAGTACTTC. Its translation is CASSLLAIGSYEQYF.

The V call is TRBV3-1 (or the pseudogene TRBV3-2), the J call TRBJ1-3; perhaps TRBD1 as D (6 bases). The germline V gene encodes CDR1 LGHDT and CDR2 YNNKEL (reference sequence). This CDR3 has 19 amino acids. Deletions cut 2 bases from V and 4 bases from J, with 24 bases between. CDR3 region: CASSQWEKNRDGLGNTIYF. CDR3 sequence (DNA): TGTGCCAGCAGCCAATGGGAGAAGAACAGGGATGGTTTAGGAAACACCATATATTTT.

The chain is built from TRBV18 and TRBJ1-4; D is unresolved. The CDR3 contains 14 residues. Germline loops: CDR1 KGHSH, CDR2 LQKENI. Deletions cut 2 bases from V and 4 bases from J, with 8 bases between. The CDR3 sequence: CASSPGSGNEKLFF. The CDR3, as DNA: TGTGCCAGCTCACCAGGCAGTGGTAATGAAAAACTGTTTTTT.

The V and J genes are TRBV1 and TRBJ1-2; the D call of TRBD1 is as the table states it, not checked on the DNA. TRBV1 is described as a pseudogene. CDR3 length equals 17 residues. The CDR3 reads CTSSPRPFDRSNYGYTF. The CDR3 region has the DNA TGCACCAGCAGCCCTCGCCCTTTTGACAGGTCAAACTATGGCTACACCTTC.

This rearrangement joins TRBV29-1 to TRBJ2-5, with D possibly matching TRBD1 (6 bases). The CDR3 consists of 12 residues. Germline assignment: CDR1 SQVTM and CDR2 ANQGSEA. The V end was cut by 7 bases, the J end by 2 bases, with 11 bases between. DNA of the CDR3: TGCAGCGGAAGAACAGGGCAAGAGACCCAGTACTTC. Translated: CSGRTGQETQYF.

The chain combines TRBV10-3 with TRBJ2-3; 8 bases line up with TRBD2. The CDR3 is 14 residues long. V was clipped by 5 bases and J by 3 bases; unmatched bases: 4. Germline V gene lookup returns CDR1 ENHRY and CDR2 SYGVKD. CDR3: CAISTAGGTDTQYF. CDR3 nucleotides: TGTGCCATCAGTACTGCGGGAGGAACAGATACGCAGTATTTT.

V gene TRBV18 combines with J gene TRBJ2-7, with 9 bases lining up with TRBD1. Germline V gene lookup returns CDR1 KGHSH and CDR2 LQKENI. This CDR3 comprises 15 residues. V lost 6 bases to trimming and J lost 5 bases; unmatched junction nucleotides: 11. In DNA form, the CDR3 reads TGTGCCAGCTCGCCGGAACAGGGGGCGTCTGACGAGCAGTACTTC. The encoded protein is CASSPEQGASDEQYF.

The chain links TRBV27 to TRBJ2-7; D gene unclear. Trimming removed 5 bases at V and 0 bases at J, with 14 bases between. Germline values: CDR1 MNHEY, CDR2 SMNVEV (reference sequence). The length of the CDR3 is 15 residues. In DNA form, the CDR3 reads TGTGCCAGCAGTCCGAGACCTAGGAGCTCCTACGAGCAGTACTTC. Amino acid sequence: CASSPRPRSSYEQYF.